This T cell receptor (beta chain) derives from a study of technical replicates of blood from a handful of donors. Some clones are missing from TCRdb's copy, which holds only in-frame ones; the method was immunoSEQ multiplex PCR. The sample includes around 79,000 clones, approximately 91% seen only once; the top ten take approximately 0.4%. The CDR3 loop spans 15 amino acids. Per germline, CDR1 SGHVS and CDR2 FQNEAQ. With 7 bases clipped from V and 7 bases from J, the junction kept 12 bases outside the gene matches. The V and J genes are TRBV7-8 and TRBJ2-1; 8 bases match TRBD2. Source material: T cells isolated from PBMCs. The TCR comes from a human donor in good health. Some clones in this sample may be carry-over from other donors' samples. CDR3 loop: CASILPGTRGNEQFF. CDR3 nucleotides: TGTGCCAGCATCCTGCCCGGGACTAGGGGAAATGAGCAGTTCTTC. The full variable domain, in which reference TRBV7-8 and TRBJ2-1 provide the parts outside the CDR3, is GAGVSQSPRYKVAKRGQDVALRCDPISGHVSLFWYQQALGQGPEFLTYFQNEAQLDKSGLPSDRFFAERPEGSVSTLKIQRTQQEDSAVYLCASILPGTRGNEQFFGPGTRLTVL.